These T cell receptor beta chains were read from a single sample in a study of blood T cells in healthy people across ages. TCRdb fed the 5' RACE reads into MiXCR, producing one record per CDR3 protein. The sample has 1.5 million to 2 million distinct CDR3 sequences, approximately 50% seen once; the top ten hold over 2%. Sequencing used blood. Every receptor here comes from a woman in her 40s in good health. Each CDR3 is given with its conserved first and last residue.

J gene | V gene | CDR3 protein
TRBJ1-1 | TRBV28 | CASSLTGTGLANTEAFF
TRBJ1-2 | TRBV11-2 | CASSPTDTNYGYTF
TRBJ2-5 | TRBV28 | CASSLRLTQETQYF
TRBJ2-3 | TRBV12-5 | CASGERDTQYF
TRBJ2-7 | TRBV7-8 | CASSPERAGRYEQYF
TRBJ2-5 | TRBV3-1 | CASSQAEGAQYF
TRBJ1-2 | TRBV7-2 | CASSPSPSDGYTF
TRBJ2-3 | TRBV27 | CASSLGGTSRDTQYF
TRBJ2-1 | TRBV12-3/TRBV12-4 | CASSPPQGNSYNEQFF
TRBJ2-5 | TRBV12-3/TRBV12-4 | CASSSLGLRGETQYF
TRBJ2-1 | TRBV6-5 | CASSYSSGLPGGEQFF
TRBJ1-1 | TRBV7-9 | CASSTRPNREGDTEAFF
TRBJ2-1 | TRBV2 | CASSVIRTGDNEQFF
TRBJ1-2 | TRBV24-1 | CATGDSTNYGYTF
TRBJ2-5 | TRBV14 | CASSHESIRRETQYF
TRBJ1-6 | TRBV6-5 | CASRPTRDTHSPLHF
TRBJ2-5 | TRBV6-2/TRBV6-3 | CASGEGLRTQETQYF
TRBJ2-5 | TRBV5-1 | CASSLEVQEEETQYF
TRBJ2-3 | TRBV5-1 | CASKPGYTDTQYF
TRBJ2-5 | TRBV15 | CATSRDQATETQYF
TRBJ2-1 | TRBV6-5 | CASSFRASGASYNEQFF
TRBJ2-7 | TRBV20-1 | CSASPPTYEQYF
TRBJ2-3 | TRBV10-3 | CAISAQGTDTQYF
TRBJ2-5 | TRBV7-9 | CASSPLEAGEDSYQETQYF
TRBJ1-5 | TRBV27 | CASSPLRTGYNQPQHF
TRBJ2-5 | TRBV27 | CASRLGSQETQYF
TRBJ2-3 | TRBV29-1 | CSVEDRFGGGSPDTQYF
TRBJ1-2 | TRBV3-1 | CASSQGDRGLKGYTF
TRBJ2-5 | TRBV2 | CASSEKSTPQETQYF
TRBJ2-3 | TRBV15 | CASSTHSGPSTDTQYF
TRBJ1-1 | TRBV6-5 | CASSYGTGGLNTEAFF
TRBJ2-7 | TRBV7-2 | CASSSTSGVIYEQYF
TRBJ2-1 | TRBV29-1 | CSVEGPRYNEQFF
TRBJ1-4 | TRBV5-5 | CASSLGQGITNEKLFF
TRBJ2-4 | TRBV2 | CASSDRDSVAKNIQYF